Listed below are T cell receptor beta chains from one sample, sequenced in a study of cytomegalovirus exposure and HLA in healthy donors. TCRdb's copy holds only in-frame clones and misses some; the assay was immunoSEQ multiplex PCR. The sample includes around 250,000 clones, 90% of them seen just once. Sequenced sample: PBMCs. These receptor sequences come from a woman aged 25-40 years in good health and CMV-seronegative. The CDR3 runs from the conserved cysteine through the conserved F or W. D genes are given only for firm matches. Some rows have no size entry. The others give once, few or many, or a class for an expanded clone.

CDR3nt	CDR3aa	j_gene	d_gene	v_gene	abundance
TGTGCCAGCAGTGCCGCTAGCGGGAGTGGTACGCAGTATTTT	CASSAASGSGTQYF	TRBJ2-3	TRBD2	TRBV6-4	once
TGTGCCAGCAGCCCAACAGTAGGGACGCCTACGTACAATGAGCAGTTCTTC	CASSPTVGTPTYNEQFF	TRBJ2-1	NA	TRBV11-1	NA
TGTGCCAGCAGTCCCCCCCCTAGGTTGAATGAGCAGTTCTTC	CASSPPPRLNEQFF	TRBJ2-1	NA	TRBV11-3	NA
TGTGCCACCAGCAGAGGAAGAGGGACCTACGAGCAGTACTTC	CATSRGRGTYEQYF	TRBJ2-7	NA	TRBV15	NA
TGTGCCAGCAGCTCGTTCAGGGGAACTGAAGCTTTCTTT	CASSSFRGTEAFF	TRBJ1-1	NA	TRBV7-2	NA
TGTGCCAGCAGCGCTTACAGTCGGGATGGCTACACCTTC	CASSAYSRDGYTF	TRBJ1-2	NA	TRBV9	NA
TGCAGCGTTGGGACAGGTGAAAAACTGTTTTTT	CSVGTGEKLFF	TRBJ1-4	TRBD1	TRBV29-1	NA
TGTGCCAGCAGGCCAGGGGGCCCTGGACGCGAGCAGTACTTC	CASRPGGPGREQYF	TRBJ2-7	TRBD1	TRBV28	NA
TGTGCCAGCAGCTTAGCAGGGACAGGGAGCTCCTACGAGCAGTACTTC	CASSLAGTGSSYEQYF	TRBJ2-7	TRBD1	TRBV7-2	NA
TGTGCCAGCAGCTTATCAGGAGGAGGCCCGCAGTACTTC	CASSLSGGGPQYF	TRBJ2-7	NA	TRBV7-2	NA
TGTGCCAGCAGGCCTCCCCTAAAGCGGGAGAGATACGAGCAGTACTTC	CASRPPLKRERYEQYF	TRBJ2-7	TRBD2	TRBV7-9	NA
TGTGCCAGCAGTTTATTGTCAGGGGTGGATGGCTACACCTTC	CASSLLSGVDGYTF	TRBJ1-2	NA	TRBV28	NA
TGCGCCAGCAGCCAAGATGGGAGCGGGAGTGGTGTTGTCGAGCAGTACTTC	CASSQDGSGSGVVEQYF	TRBJ2-7	TRBD2	TRBV4-1	NA
TGTGCCAGCAGCGGACCGGGACTAGCTGCGAAACCCCTTTTT	CASSGPGLAAKPLF	TRBJ2-2	TRBD2	TRBV7-9	NA
TGTGCCAGCAGGCTAGCGGGAGTTGGAACCGGGGAGCTGTTTTTT	CASRLAGVGTGELFF	TRBJ2-2	TRBD2	TRBV6-6	NA
TGTGCCAGCAGCACGCGGACTAGCGGGAGCCCCGCGAACACCGGGGAGCTGTTTTTT	CASSTRTSGSPANTGELFF	TRBJ2-2	TRBD2	TRBV7-3	NA
TGTGCCAGCAGCTCCCTAGGGAGGAACACTGAAGCTTTCTTT	CASSSLGRNTEAFF	TRBJ1-1	NA	TRBV4-2	NA
TGTGCCAGCAGCTTAATGGGGGGGACAGTTTACGAGCAGTACTTC	CASSLMGGTVYEQYF	TRBJ2-7	NA	TRBV7-9	NA
TGTGCCAGCAGCTTTAACGGACTAGCGGGAGGGAGAAACACCGGGGAGCTGTTTTTT	CASSFNGLAGGRNTGELFF	TRBJ2-2	TRBD2	TRBV7-9	NA
TGCGCCAGCAGCCTAGGTGGGGGCGGGATGAGCACAGATACGCAGTATTTT	CASSLGGGGMSTDTQYF	TRBJ2-3	NA	TRBV5-1	NA
TGTGCCAGCAGCTTGGGAAGGGGACAGAGCTCCTACGAGCAGTACTTC	CASSLGRGQSSYEQYF	TRBJ2-7	TRBD1	TRBV5-4	NA
TGCAGCGTTGATGGGGACAGGGGGTACAATGAGCAGTTCTTC	CSVDGDRGYNEQFF	TRBJ2-1	TRBD1	TRBV29-1	NA
TGTGCCAGCAGTGACCGGACTAGAAACTACGAGCAGTACTTC	CASSDRTRNYEQYF	TRBJ2-7	TRBD2	TRBV6-5	NA
TGCAGTGCTAGGGCGAACACTGAAGCTTTCTTT	CSARANTEAFF	TRBJ1-1	NA	TRBV20-1	NA
TGTGCCAGCAGGGGACCGTTTTTGGAGACCCAGTACTTC	CASRGPFLETQYF	TRBJ2-5	NA	TRBV6-1	NA
TGTGCCAGCAGTCCCTTACGGACCTACAATGAGCAGTTCTTC	CASSPLRTYNEQFF	TRBJ2-1	NA	TRBV28	once
TGTGCCAGCAGTCGTGAGGTCTCCTACGAGCAGTACTTC	CASSREVSYEQYF	TRBJ2-7	NA	TRBV6-1	NA
TGTGCCTGGAGTGATCTTTCAGGGTACGGCTACACCTTC	CAWSDLSGYGYTF	TRBJ1-2	NA	TRBV30	NA
TGTGCCAGCAGTTTATCCTCCGTCGACAGGGGCTATGGCTACACCTTC	CASSLSSVDRGYGYTF	TRBJ1-2	TRBD1	TRBV27	NA
TGTGCCAGCAGCCTCGGGACAGCACCTACCTACGAGCAGTACTTC	CASSLGTAPTYEQYF	TRBJ2-7	TRBD1	TRBV9	NA
TGTGCCAGCAGTTATTCAAGGGTTCGGTACAATGAGCAGTTCTTC	CASSYSRVRYNEQFF	TRBJ2-1	NA	TRBV7-2	NA
TGTGCCAGCAGTGTCCCTGGTGAGCAGTTCTTC	CASSVPGEQFF	TRBJ2-1	NA	TRBV2	NA
TGTGCCAGCAGTGAGGGGGGTTGGTACGAGCAGTACTTC	CASSEGGWYEQYF	TRBJ2-7	NA	TRBV6-1	NA
TGTGCCAGCAGCCAAGATTGGGATACGCAGTATTTT	CASSQDWDTQYF	TRBJ2-3	NA	TRBV14	NA
TGTGCCAGCAGTTTTCTCTTAGGAAACATTCAGTACTTC	CASSFLLGNIQYF	TRBJ2-4	NA	TRBV27	NA
TGTGCCAGCACTGAACTTCGTAGCGGGAGCCTCCGGGAGACCCAGTACTTC	CASTELRSGSLRETQYF	TRBJ2-5	TRBD2	TRBV6-1	NA
TGTGCCAGCAGTTTTTCGGTAAACACCGGGGAGCTGTTTTTT	CASSFSVNTGELFF	TRBJ2-2	NA	TRBV27	NA
TGTGCCAGCAGCTCAGGACTAGCGGGGAACTACGAGCAGTACTTC	CASSSGLAGNYEQYF	TRBJ2-7	TRBD2	TRBV7-2	NA
TGTGCCAGCAGTTTTCGAGGCACCGGGGAGCTGTTTTTT	CASSFRGTGELFF	TRBJ2-2	NA	TRBV28	NA
TGTGCTAGTGGTTTGTCATTTAACACTGAAGCTTTCTTT	CASGLSFNTEAFF	TRBJ1-1	NA	TRBV12-5	few
TGCGCCAGCAGCGCGAAAGGACTAGCTACCGGGGAGCTGTTTTTT	CASSAKGLATGELFF	TRBJ2-2	TRBD2	TRBV5-1	NA
TGTGCCAGCAGCCAAGATCAGTCTCCCCAATCAACAATCATCTACGAGCAGTACTTC	CASSQDQSPQSTIIYEQYF	TRBJ2-7	NA	TRBV4-2	NA
TGTGCCAGCAGCTACCGGGACAGGGCAGGCTACACCTTC	CASSYRDRAGYTF	TRBJ1-2	TRBD1	TRBV5-6	NA
TGTGCCAGTAGTACGACAGGGTCACGGTGGATTTCTGGCTATGGCTACACCTTC	CASSTTGSRWISGYGYTF	TRBJ1-2	TRBD1	TRBV19	NA